This T cell receptor (beta chain) came from a study of blood T cells in healthy people across ages. In germline, CDR1 is SGHAT, CDR2 FQNNGV. The CDR3 runs to 17 residues. V lost 4 bases and J 1 base, leaving 14 bases between the germline ends. Then a second PCR, running about 6 to 12 cycles, was carried out with a sample-barcoded 5' primer and a J-beta primer mix. In TCRdb, the 5' RACE reads were re-called with MiXCR into one record per CDR3 protein. The sample has more than 650,000 distinct CDR3 sequences, roughly 50% seen once. This sequence was found in a man at least 80 years old in good health. Sequencing was carried out using blood. The J gene is TRBJ2-6, the V gene TRBV11-2; D may be TRBD1 (6 bases). The CDR3 loop reads CASSSHRVVSGANVLTF. Here the CDR3 DNA reads TGTGCCAGCAGCTCGCACAGGGTGGTATCTGGGGCCAACGTCCTGACTTTC.